One and the same sample provided the 14 T cell receptor beta chains below, sequenced in a study of vaccination and CD4 T cells after COVID-19. Time point denoted: late sampling 161 to 241 days after vaccination in three convalescent patients. Treatment defined: roughly ten-day PBMC culture with coronavirus spike peptide pools or control peptides (ViraFEST assay). Their target antigens are unknown. The Oncomine TCR Beta short-read assay sequenced DNA from cultured CD4+ T cells. TCRdb re-called the PCR reads with MiXCR, one entry per CDR3 protein. The sample has some 17,000 distinct CDR3 sequences, under 55% seen once. The starting material was CD4+ T cells from blood, cultured in vitro, obtained about 7 months after SARS-CoV-2 vaccination. These receptors were taken from a human donor who had recovered from COVID-19.

There are a few counts of this clonotype. The chain couples TRBV6-2 or TRBV6-3 to TRBJ1-5; 8 bases match TRBD1. Trimming removed 8 bases from V and 4 bases from J; junction bases left unmatched: 4. This CDR3 has 13 residues. Germline V gene sequence: CDR1 MNHEY, CDR2 SVGEGT. The chain's CDR3 is CASRDRMNQPQHF. Written as DNA, the CDR3 is TGTGCCAGCCGGGACAGGATGAATCAGCCCCAGCATTTT.

The sample holds a few counts of this clonotype. This chain uses TRBV7-9 with TRBJ1-1; 9 bases are a match to TRBD1. CDR3 size: 17 residues. V shed 4 bases and J 0 bases; nucleotides not matched to a gene: 9. The germline gives CDR1 SEHNR, CDR2 FQNEAQ (reference sequence). The CDR3 nucleotides are TGTGCCAGCAGCTCCCGGGACAGGGCACCTATGAACACTGAAGCTTTCTTT. Translating it yields CASSSRDRAPMNTEAFF.

This clonotype was seen only a few times. The chain is built from TRBV15 and TRBJ2-3, with 9 nucleotides matching TRBD2. CDR1 and CDR2 (germline): LNHNV, YYDKDF (reference sequence). The CDR3 sequence is 18 residues long. The trim removed 0 bases at V and 3 bases at J, leaving 10 bases unmatched. DNA of the CDR3: TGTGCCACCAGCAGAGATCCCAGGACTAGCGAAGGAACAGATACGCAGTATTTT. As protein: CATSRDPRTSEGTDTQYF.

The chain is built from TRBV6-1 and TRBJ2-4; 7 bases match TRBD1. Looked up from germline, CDR1 is MNHNS and CDR2 is SASEGT. Losses at the gene ends were 6 bases for V and 1 base for J; bases not matched to a gene: 3. The CDR3 is 14 amino acids. The CDR3 sequence: CASSRQGAKNIQYF. The CDR3 DNA reads TGTGCCAGCAGCAGACAGGGCGCCAAAAACATTCAGTACTTC.

V gene TRBV28 combines with J gene TRBJ1-1; D unclear. With 7 bases removed from V and 3 bases from J, the gap between germline ends came to 9 bases. Germline CDR1 and CDR2: MDHEN and SYDVKM. The CDR3 length is 12 residues. The CDR3 sequence is CASNQVDTEAFF. The CDR3 DNA reads as TGTGCCAGCAACCAGGTGGACACTGAAGCTTTCTTT.

The chain is built from TRBV6-1 and TRBJ2-7; 9 nucleotides align to TRBD1. CDR1 MNHNS and CDR2 SASEGT come from the germline V gene. The CDR3 is 16 residues long. With 6 bases clipped from V and 0 bases from J, the junction kept 9 bases outside the gene matches. CDR3 sequence: CASSTSRDRDSYEQYF. For the CDR3, the DNA is TGTGCCAGCAGCACCTCTCGGGACAGGGACTCCTACGAGCAGTACTTC.

This chain uses TRBV30 with TRBJ1-5; D is perhaps TRBD1 (5 bases). The length of the CDR3 is 16 residues. Trimming pared 0 bases from V and 1 base from J, leaving 13 bases between. Germline CDR1 reads GTSNPN; CDR2 reads SVGIG (reference sequence). The CDR3 protein is CAWSVPLRVSNQPQHF. The CDR3 coding sequence is TGTGCCTGGAGTGTACCCCTCAGGGTGAGCAATCAGCCCCAGCATTTT.

The genes are TRBV27 and TRBJ2-3; D unresolved. This CDR3 has 13 residues. CDR1 and CDR2 (germline): MNHEY, SMNVEV (reference sequence). V lost 3 bases and J 3 bases, leaving 7 bases between the germline ends. Written as DNA, the CDR3 is TGTGCCAGCAGTTTGGTACAGACAGATACGCAGTATTTT. It is translated as CASSLVQTDTQYF.

The chain employs TRBV7-2 and TRBJ2-7; TRBD1 aligns across 8 bases. This CDR3 contains 13 residues. The germline gives CDR1 SGHTA, CDR2 FQGNSA. Trimming removed 6 bases from V and 6 bases from J; junction bases left unmatched: 7. CDR3 sequence reads: CASSPGQVLEQYF. The CDR3 bases are TGTGCCAGCAGTCCGGGACAGGTCCTCGAGCAGTACTTC.

This chain uses TRBV5-4 with TRBJ2-7, with TRBD2 identical over 10 bases. The length of the CDR3 is 15 residues. J gave up 1 base and V 0 bases, and 1 base lay outside the gene matches. Germline V CDR1 and CDR2: SGHNT, YYREEE (reference sequence). The CDR3 spells CASSLGLAGSYEQYF. CDR3 nucleotides: TGTGCCAGCAGCTTGGGACTAGCGGGTTCCTACGAGCAGTACTTC.

In its sample, this clonotype was seen a few times. The genes are TRBV20-1 and TRBJ2-5; no clear D. The CDR3 is 11 amino acids. The ends were cut back, 3 bases at V and 5 bases at J, with 7 bases in the middle. Per germline, CDR1 DFQATT and CDR2 SNEGSKA (reference sequence). CDR3 nucleotide sequence: TGCAGTGCTAGGATGGTGGAGACCCAGTACTTC. This gives the protein CSARMVETQYF.

This rearrangement joins TRBV25-1 to TRBJ2-5; D unclear. This CDR3 is 13 amino acids long. Trimming removed 2 bases from V and 5 bases from J, with 9 bases in between. Germline CDR1 reads MGHDK; CDR2 reads SYGVNS. CDR3 amino acids: CASSEDNSETQYF. CDR3 bases: TGTGCCAGCAGTGAAGACAACTCGGAGACCCAGTACTTC.

The rearrangement links TRBV20-1 to TRBJ1-6, with D possibly being TRBD1 (5 bases). The germline V and J ends were trimmed by 5 bases and 7 bases, with 21 bases remaining between them. Germline V gives CDR1 DFQATT, CDR2 SNEGSKA (reference sequence). The CDR3 length is 16 residues. Here the CDR3 DNA reads TGCAGTGCTCGTGACTGGGGGGGTCCACCAAATTCACCCCTCCACTTT. Protein: CSARDWGGPPNSPLHF.

The chain carries TRBV6-1 and TRBJ2-7; 12 positions match TRBD2. This CDR3 comprises 15 residues. Germline-derived CDR1 and CDR2 are MNHNS and SASEGT. V was clipped by 6 bases and J by 6 bases; unmatched bases: 9. Written as DNA, the CDR3 is TGTGCCAGCAGACTTCGACTAGCGGGAGAAAGCGAGCAGTACTTC. Encoded protein: CASRLRLAGESEQYF.